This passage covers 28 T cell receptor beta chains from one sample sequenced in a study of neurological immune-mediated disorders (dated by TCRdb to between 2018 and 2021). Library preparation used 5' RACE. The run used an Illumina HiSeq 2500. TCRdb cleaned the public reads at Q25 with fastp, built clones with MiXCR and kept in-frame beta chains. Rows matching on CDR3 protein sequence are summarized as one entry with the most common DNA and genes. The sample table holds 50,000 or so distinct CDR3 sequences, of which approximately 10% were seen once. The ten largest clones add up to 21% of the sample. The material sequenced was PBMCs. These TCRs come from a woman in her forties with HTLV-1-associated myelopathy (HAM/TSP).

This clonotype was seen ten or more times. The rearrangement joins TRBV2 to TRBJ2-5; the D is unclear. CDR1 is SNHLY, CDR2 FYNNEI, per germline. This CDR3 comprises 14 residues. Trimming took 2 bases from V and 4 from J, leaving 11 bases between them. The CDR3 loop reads CASSELAAIETQYF. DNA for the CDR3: TGTGCCAGCAGTGAATTGGCAGCCATAGAGACCCAGTACTTC.

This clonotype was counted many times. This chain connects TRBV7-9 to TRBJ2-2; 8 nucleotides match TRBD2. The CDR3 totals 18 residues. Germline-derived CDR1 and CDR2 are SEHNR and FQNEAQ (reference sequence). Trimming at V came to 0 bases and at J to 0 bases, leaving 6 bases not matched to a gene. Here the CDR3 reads CASSLAKRGPANTGELFF. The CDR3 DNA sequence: TGTGCCAGCAGCTTAGCGAAGCGGGGGCCCGCGAACACCGGGGAGCTGTTTTTT.

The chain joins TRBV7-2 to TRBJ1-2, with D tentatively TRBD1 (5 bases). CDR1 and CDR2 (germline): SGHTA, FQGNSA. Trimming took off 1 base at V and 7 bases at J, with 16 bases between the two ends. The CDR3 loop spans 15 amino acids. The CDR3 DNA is TGTGCCAGCAGCTTAGTTCCGGTAAACGGGGGTGGCTACACCTTC. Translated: CASSLVPVNGGGYTF.

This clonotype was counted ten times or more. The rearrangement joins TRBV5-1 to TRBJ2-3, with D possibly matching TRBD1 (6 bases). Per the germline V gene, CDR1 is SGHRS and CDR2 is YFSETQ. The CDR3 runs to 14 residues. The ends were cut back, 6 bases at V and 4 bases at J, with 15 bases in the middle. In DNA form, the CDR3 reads TGCGCCAGCAACTCACAGGGAAGGGCAGATACGCAGTATTTT. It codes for CASNSQGRADTQYF.

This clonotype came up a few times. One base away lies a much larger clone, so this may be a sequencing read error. The CDR3 is CASSTSGDTQYF. CDR3 DNA: TGTGCCAGCAGTACTAGCGGGGATACGCAGTATTTT. The chain is built from TRBV2 and TRBJ2-3; TRBD2 matches at 9 bases. J lost 6 bases, V lost 5 bases, and 0 bases had no gene match. The germline gives CDR1 SNHLY, CDR2 FYNNEI. This CDR3 has 12 amino acids. The full variable domain, rest sourced from reference TRBV2 and TRBJ2-3, is EPEVTQTPSHQVTQMGQEVILRCVPISNHLYFYWYRQILGQKVEFLVSFYNNEISEKSEIFDDQFSVERPDGSNFTLKIRSTKLEDSAMYFCASSTSGDTQYFGPGTRLTVL.

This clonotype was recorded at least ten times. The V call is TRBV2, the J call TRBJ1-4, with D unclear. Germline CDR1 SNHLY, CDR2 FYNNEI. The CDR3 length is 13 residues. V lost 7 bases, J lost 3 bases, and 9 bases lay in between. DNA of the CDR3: TGTGCCAGCAATGGGATCGCTAATGAAAAACTGTTTTTT. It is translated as CASNGIANEKLFF. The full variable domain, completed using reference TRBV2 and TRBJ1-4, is EPEVTQTPSHQVTQMGQEVILRCVPISNHLYFYWYRQILGQKVEFLVSFYNNEISEKSEIFDDQFSVERPDGSNFTLKIRSTKLEDSAMYFCASNGIANEKLFFGSGTQLSVL.

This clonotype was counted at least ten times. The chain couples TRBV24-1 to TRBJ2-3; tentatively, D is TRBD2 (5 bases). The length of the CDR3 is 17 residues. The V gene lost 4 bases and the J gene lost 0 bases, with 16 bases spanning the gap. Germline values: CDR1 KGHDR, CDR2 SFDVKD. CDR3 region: CATSDSWGVISTDTQYF. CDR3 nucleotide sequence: TGTGCCACCAGTGACTCCTGGGGAGTCATTAGCACAGATACGCAGTATTTT.

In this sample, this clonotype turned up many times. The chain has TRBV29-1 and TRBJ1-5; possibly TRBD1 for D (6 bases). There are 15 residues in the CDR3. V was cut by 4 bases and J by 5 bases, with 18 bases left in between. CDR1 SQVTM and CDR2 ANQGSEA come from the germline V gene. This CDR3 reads CSVALGGGADQPQHF. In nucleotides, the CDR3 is TGCAGCGTTGCTTTGGGGGGGGGGGCTGATCAGCCCCAGCATTTT.

CDR3 sequence: CASSAPRSDQPQHF. As DNA, the CDR3 is TGTGCCAGCAGCGCCCCCCGGTCGGATCAGCCCCAGCATTTT. The chain joins TRBV6-1 to TRBJ1-5; D not resolved. The germline gives CDR1 MNHNS, CDR2 SASEGT. Trimming removed 6 bases from V and 5 bases from J, with 14 bases in between. The CDR3 length is 14 residues.

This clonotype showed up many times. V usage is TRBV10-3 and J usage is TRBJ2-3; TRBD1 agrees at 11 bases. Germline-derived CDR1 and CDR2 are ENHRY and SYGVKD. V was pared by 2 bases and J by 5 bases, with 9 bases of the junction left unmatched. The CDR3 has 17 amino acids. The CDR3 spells CAISESWDRGRRDTQYF. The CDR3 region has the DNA TGTGCCATCAGTGAGAGCTGGGACAGGGGGAGGCGAGATACGCAGTATTTT.

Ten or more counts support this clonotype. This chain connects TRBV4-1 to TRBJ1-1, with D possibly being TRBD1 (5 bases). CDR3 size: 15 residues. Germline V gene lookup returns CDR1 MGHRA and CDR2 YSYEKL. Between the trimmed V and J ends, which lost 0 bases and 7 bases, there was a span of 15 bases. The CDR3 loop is CASSQDRGTLNEAFF. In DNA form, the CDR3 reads TGCGCCAGCAGCCAAGATCGAGGGACTTTGAATGAAGCTTTCTTT.

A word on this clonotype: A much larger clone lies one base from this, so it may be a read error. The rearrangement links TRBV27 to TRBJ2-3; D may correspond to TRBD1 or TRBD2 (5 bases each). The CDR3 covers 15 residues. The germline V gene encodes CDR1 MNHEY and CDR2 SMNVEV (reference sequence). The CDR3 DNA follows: TGTGCCAGAAGTTACGGGATGGGGACCACAGATACGCAGTATTTT. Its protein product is CARSYGMGTTDTQYF.

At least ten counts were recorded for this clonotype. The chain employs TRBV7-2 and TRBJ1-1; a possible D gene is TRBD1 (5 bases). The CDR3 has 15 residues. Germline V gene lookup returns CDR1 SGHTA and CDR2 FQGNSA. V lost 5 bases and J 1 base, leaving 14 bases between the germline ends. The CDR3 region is CASSPRTGPNTEAFF. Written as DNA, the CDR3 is TGTGCCAGCAGCCCGAGGACGGGACCGAACACTGAAGCTTTCTTT.

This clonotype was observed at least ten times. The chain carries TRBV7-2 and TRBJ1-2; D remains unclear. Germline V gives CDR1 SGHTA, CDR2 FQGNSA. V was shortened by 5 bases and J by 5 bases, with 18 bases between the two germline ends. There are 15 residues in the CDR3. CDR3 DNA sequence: TGTGCCAGCAGCGCTTGGGATTACAGCACTTATGGCTACACCTTC. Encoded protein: CASSAWDYSTYGYTF. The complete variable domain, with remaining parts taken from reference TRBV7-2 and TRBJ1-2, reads GAGVSQSPSNKVTEKGKDVELRCDPISGHTALYWYRQSLGQGLEFLIYFQGNSAPDKSGLPSDRFSAERTGGSVSTLTIQRTQQEDSAVYLCASSAWDYSTYGYTFGSGTRLTVV.

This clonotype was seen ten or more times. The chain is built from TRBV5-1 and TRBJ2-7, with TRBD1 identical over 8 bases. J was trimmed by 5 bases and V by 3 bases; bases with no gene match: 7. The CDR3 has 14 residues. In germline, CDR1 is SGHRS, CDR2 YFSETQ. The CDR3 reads CASSWTGQMNEQYF. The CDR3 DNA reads TGCGCCAGCAGCTGGACAGGGCAAATGAACGAGCAGTACTTC. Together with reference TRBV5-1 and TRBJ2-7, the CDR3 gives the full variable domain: KAGVTQTPRYLIKTRGQQVTLSCSPISGHRSVSWYQQTPGQGLQFLFEYFSETQRNKGNFPGRFSGRQFSNSRSEMNVSTLELGDSALYLCASSWTGQMNEQYFGPGTRLTVT.

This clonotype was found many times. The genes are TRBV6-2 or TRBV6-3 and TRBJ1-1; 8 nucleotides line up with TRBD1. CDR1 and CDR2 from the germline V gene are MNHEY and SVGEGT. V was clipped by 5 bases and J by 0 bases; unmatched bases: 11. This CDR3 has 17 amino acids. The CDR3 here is CASSNLDRGPMNTEAFF. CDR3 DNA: TGTGCCAGCAGTAACCTAGACAGGGGACCTATGAACACTGAAGCTTTCTTT.

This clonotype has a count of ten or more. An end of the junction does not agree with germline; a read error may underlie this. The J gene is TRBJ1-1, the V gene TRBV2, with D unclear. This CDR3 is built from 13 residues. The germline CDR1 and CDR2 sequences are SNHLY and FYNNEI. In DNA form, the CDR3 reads TGTGCCGGCAGACTGCGGAGGGACACTGAAGCTTTCTTT. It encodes CAGRLRRDTEAFF.

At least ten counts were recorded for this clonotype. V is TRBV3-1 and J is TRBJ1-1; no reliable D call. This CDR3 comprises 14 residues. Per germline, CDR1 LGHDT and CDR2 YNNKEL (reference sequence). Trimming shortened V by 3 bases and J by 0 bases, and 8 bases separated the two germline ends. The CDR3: CASSHHQLNTEAFF. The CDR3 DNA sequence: TGTGCCAGCAGCCACCACCAGCTGAACACTGAAGCTTTCTTT.

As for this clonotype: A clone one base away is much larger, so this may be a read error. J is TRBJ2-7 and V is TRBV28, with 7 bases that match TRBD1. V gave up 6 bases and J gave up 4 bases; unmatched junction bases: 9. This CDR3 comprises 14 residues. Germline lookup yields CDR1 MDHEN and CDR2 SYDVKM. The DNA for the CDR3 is TGTGCCAGCAGGTCGACAGGGTATCGTTACGAGCAGTACTTC. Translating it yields CASRSTGYRYEQYF. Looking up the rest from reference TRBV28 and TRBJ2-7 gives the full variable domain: DVKVTQSSRYLVKRTGEKVFLECVQDMDHENMFWYRQDPGLGLRLIYFSYDVKMKEKGDIPEGYSVSREKKERFSLILESASTNQTSMYLCASRSTGYRYEQYFGPGTRLTVT.

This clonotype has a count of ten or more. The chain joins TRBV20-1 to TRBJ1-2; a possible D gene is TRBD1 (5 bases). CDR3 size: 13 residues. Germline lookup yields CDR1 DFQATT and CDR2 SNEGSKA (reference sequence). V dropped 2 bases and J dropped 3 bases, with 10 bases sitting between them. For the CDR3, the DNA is TGCAGTGCTAGACAGGGTTTTGACTATGGCTACACCTTC. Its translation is CSARQGFDYGYTF.

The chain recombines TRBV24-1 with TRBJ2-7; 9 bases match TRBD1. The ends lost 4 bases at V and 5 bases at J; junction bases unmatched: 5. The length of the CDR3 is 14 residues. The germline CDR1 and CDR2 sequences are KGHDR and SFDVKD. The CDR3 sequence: CATSDRGTGNEQYF. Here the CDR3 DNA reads TGTGCCACCAGTGACCGTGGGACAGGGAACGAGCAGTACTTC.

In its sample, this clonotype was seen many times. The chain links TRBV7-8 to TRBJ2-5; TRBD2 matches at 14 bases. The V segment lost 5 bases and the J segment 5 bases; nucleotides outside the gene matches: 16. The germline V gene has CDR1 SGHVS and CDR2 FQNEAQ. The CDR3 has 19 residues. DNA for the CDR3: TGTGCCAGCAGCCCTACACGGACTAGCGGGGGGCCTCGGCGGGAGACCCAGTACTTC. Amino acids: CASSPTRTSGGPRRETQYF.

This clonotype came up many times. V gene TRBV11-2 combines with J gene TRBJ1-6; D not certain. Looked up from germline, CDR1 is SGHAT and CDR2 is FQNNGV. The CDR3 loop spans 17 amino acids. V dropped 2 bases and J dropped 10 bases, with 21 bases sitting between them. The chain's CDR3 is CASSLRSRLTASSPLHF. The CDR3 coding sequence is TGTGCCAGCAGCTTAAGGTCCAGACTCACAGCGTCGTCACCCCTCCACTTT.

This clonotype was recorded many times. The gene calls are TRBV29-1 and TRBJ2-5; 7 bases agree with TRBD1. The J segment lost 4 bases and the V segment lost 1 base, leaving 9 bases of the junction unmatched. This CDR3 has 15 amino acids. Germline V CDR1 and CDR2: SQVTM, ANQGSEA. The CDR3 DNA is TGCAGCGTTGAAGCGTCGACAGGGTCTCCAGAGACCCAGTACTTC. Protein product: CSVEASTGSPETQYF.

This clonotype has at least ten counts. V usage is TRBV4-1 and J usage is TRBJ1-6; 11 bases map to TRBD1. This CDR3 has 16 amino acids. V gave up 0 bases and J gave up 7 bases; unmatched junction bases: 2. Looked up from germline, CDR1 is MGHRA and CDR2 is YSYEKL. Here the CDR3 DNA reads TGCGCCAGCAGCCAAGAGTGGGACAGGGGGAATTCACCCCTCCACTTT. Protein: CASSQEWDRGNSPLHF.

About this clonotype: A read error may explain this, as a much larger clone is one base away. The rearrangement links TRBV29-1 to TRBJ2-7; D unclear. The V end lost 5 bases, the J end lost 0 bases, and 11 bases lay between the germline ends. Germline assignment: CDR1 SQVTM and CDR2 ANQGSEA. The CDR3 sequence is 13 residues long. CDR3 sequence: CSVQQWSSYEQYF. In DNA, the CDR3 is TGCAGCGTTCAACAGTGGAGCTCCTACGAGCAGTACTTC.

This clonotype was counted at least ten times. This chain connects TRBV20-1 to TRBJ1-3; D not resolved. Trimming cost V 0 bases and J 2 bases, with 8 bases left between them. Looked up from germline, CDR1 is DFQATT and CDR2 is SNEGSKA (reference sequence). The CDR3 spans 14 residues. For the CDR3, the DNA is TGCAGTGCTAGAGAGTTTGGGGCTGGAAACACCATATATTTT. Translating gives CSAREFGAGNTIYF.

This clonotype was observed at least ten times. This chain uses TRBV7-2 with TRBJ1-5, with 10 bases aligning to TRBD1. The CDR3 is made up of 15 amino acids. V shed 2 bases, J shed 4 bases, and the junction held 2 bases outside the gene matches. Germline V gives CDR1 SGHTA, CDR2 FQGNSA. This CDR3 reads CASSLMGQGNQPQHF. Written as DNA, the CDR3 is TGTGCCAGCAGCTTAATGGGACAGGGGAATCAGCCCCAGCATTTT.